This TCR beta chain comes out of a study of cytotoxic CD8 clonotypes in ibrutinib-treated CLL. The data were produced by immunoSEQ multiplex PCR, yet TCRdb's version contains in-frame clones alone and is incomplete. The sample carries around 130,000 clones, less than 90% recorded once. This CDR3 region has 15 residues. V was trimmed by 5 bases and J by 3 bases, leaving 17 bases between them. Looked up from germline, CDR1 is SGHTA and CDR2 is FQGNSA. This TCR derives from a human donor with chronic lymphocytic leukemia. Sequences were derived from PBMCs, sampled after 24 months of ibrutinib treatment. The chain uses TRBV7-2 and TRBJ2-7; D may correspond to TRBD1 or TRBD2 (5 bases each). CDR3 DNA sequence: TGTGCCAGCAGCGTCTTGGGGCTAGCAAACTACGAGCAGTACTTC. Protein: CASSVLGLANYEQYF.